Described below is a single TCR beta chain sequence and its context. The data originate from a study of blood T cell repertoires in COVID-19. The method was immunoSEQ multiplex PCR; TCRdb's version includes in-frame clones alone and lacks a portion of them. The sample consists of more than 200,000 clones, roughly 90% of them appearing once. V dropped 3 bases and J dropped 6; count of bases not matched to a gene: 11. Germline loops: CDR1 KGHSH, CDR2 LQKENI. This CDR3 is built from 17 residues. This chain connects TRBV18 to TRBJ1-2; 12 positions agree with TRBD1. The receptor was isolated from a human donor in a cohort sampled during active COVID-19. Input material: peripheral blood. The CDR3 protein is CASSPRGQGAGIHGYTF. The CDR3 nucleotides are TGTGCCAGCTCACCGAGGGGACAGGGGGCAGGTATCCATGGCTACACCTTC.